There are many counts of the clone carrying this TCR beta chain. The antigen remains unidentified. The entry originates in a study of regulatory T cells in long-lasting Graves disease. Time point here: persistent/refractory GD, antithyroid drugs over 5 years with positive TRAb. RNA from PBMCs was the source of the TCR library. The TCR beta library used iRepertoire HTBI primers with Arm-PCR amplification of CDR3. Using its own MiXCR run on the multiplex PCR reads, TCRdb lists one record per CDR3 protein. The sample has 430,000 or so distinct CDR3 sequences, roughly 21% seen once. Study-wide results and caveats: TCR diversity in persistent Graves' patients was below that of newly diagnosed ones. Sharing of public clonotypes was greater in persistent patients (2,741) than in new patients (around 880).

The sequencing here drew on peripheral blood mononuclear cells (PBMCs), taken when the disease was refractory, from a patient treated with antithyroid drugs. This TCR was sampled from a female donor with Graves disease.

CDR3 bases: TGTGCCAGCAGTTCGCCGGGACTAGCGACTAGGGGGGAGCTGTTTTTT. As protein: CASSSPGLATRGELFF. The chain couples TRBV28 to TRBJ2-2; 10 bases map to TRBD2. The V segment lost 4 bases and the J segment 8 bases; nucleotides outside the gene matches: 10. In germline, CDR1 is MDHEN, CDR2 SYDVKM. The CDR3 sequence is 16 residues long.